This paragraph reports one TCR beta chain. Its specificity is not known. This sample stems from a study of cytomegalovirus exposure and HLA in healthy donors. CDR1 is MNHNS, CDR2 SASEGT, per germline. Trimming took 3 bases from V and 7 from J, leaving 13 bases between them. This CDR3 is 15 amino acids long. The PCR was carried out with 60 Vbeta primers and 13 Jbeta primers. Produced via immunoSEQ multiplex PCR; TCRdb's table is partial and in-frame only. The data contain about 130,000 clones, just under 75% of them singletons. The study's findings and limits: Among CMV-associated TCR beta chains, most appeared HLA-restricted in a later analysis. Productive status was seen about 90% or about 30% of the time for most TCR beta V segments in an earlier analysis.

The receptor comes from a man aged 55-75 years in good health and CMV-seropositive. The sample was PBMCs. The V and J genes are TRBV6-1 and TRBJ1-6; no firm D call. The CDR3 sequence is CASSDLLLINSPLHF. The CDR3 region has the DNA TGTGCCAGCAGTGACCTCCTTCTTATCAATTCACCCCTCCACTTT.